This TCR beta chain is from a study of blood T cell repertoires in COVID-19. V lost 0 bases, J lost 8 bases, and 7 bases lay in between. CDR3 length: 13 amino acids. Germline CDR1 is LGHDT and CDR2 is YNNKEL (reference sequence). Individuals drawn from 24 US areas were roughly 18 to 95 years old. Donors were grouped by their self-reported clinical history. Donors in Cohort 3 who had recovered were those with two negative PCRs, healthcare professional clearance, or resolution of their symptoms. Original data processing: Estimated nucleated cell counts came from reference gene primer amplification. The protocol was immunoSEQ multiplex PCR, while the TCRdb copy is restricted to in-frame clones and leaves out a portion. The DNA was the basis for D and trimming; V, J and clone size are from that table. The sample has 200,000 to 250,000 clones; roughly 80% are singletons.

The sequence came from a man aged 55-75 years who had recovered from COVID-19. Sample: PBMCs or T cells enriched from blood (not recorded which). The chain links TRBV3-1 (or the pseudogene TRBV3-2) to TRBJ1-4, with D uncertain. The CDR3 protein is CASSQDAREKLFF. The CDR3 DNA reads as TGTGCCAGCAGCCAAGATGCCAGGGAAAAACTGTTTTTT.